The 5 T cell receptor beta chains listed next were all sequenced from one sample in a study of T cell responses to AZD1222 COVID-19 vaccine (dated by TCRdb to the early 2020s). Libraries came from the immunoSEQ multiplex PCR assay. The table was pulled from immuneACCESS by TCRdb, which kept in-frame rearrangements only. Such tables lose some clones; where checked, under half of the loss comes from unresolved V genes, and the rest has no known cause. The sample table contains 75,000 to 95,000 clones; only one count was recorded for 70% to 90% of them. The ten largest clones represent approximately 11% of the sample. The time point label on this specimen signifies: baseline before first vaccination. The sequences come from peripheral blood, collected on day 0 of AZD1222 vaccination. The source is an adult in good health.

This clone was recorded a few times. The chain has TRBV25-1 and TRBJ1-5, with D perhaps matching TRBD1 (5 bases). Germline CDR1 reads MGHDK; CDR2 reads SYGVNS. The CDR3 is made up of 14 amino acids. The germline V and J ends were trimmed by 6 bases and 6 bases, with 15 bases remaining between them. This CDR3 reads CASRGPGWSQPQHF. Written as DNA, the CDR3 is TGTGCCAGCAGGGGGCCAGGGTGGTCTCAGCCCCAGCATTTT.

This clone showed up just once. The chain is built from TRBV6-5 and TRBJ2-2; possibly TRBD1 for D (5 bases). This CDR3 comprises 13 residues. Germline-derived CDR1 and CDR2 are MNHEY and SVGAGI. Trimming removed 8 bases at V and 2 bases at J, with 9 bases between. The CDR3 DNA follows: TGTGCCAGCGGGCAGGGAAACACCGGGGAGCTGTTTTTT. Its protein product is CASGQGNTGELFF.

This rearrangement joins TRBV19 to TRBJ2-3; 7 nucleotides match TRBD1. CDR1 is LNHDA, CDR2 SQIVND, per germline (reference sequence). This CDR3 comprises 13 residues. V was pared by 6 bases and J by 6 bases, with 6 bases of the junction left unmatched. The CDR3 DNA sequence: TGTGCCAGTAGGCTAGGGACAGCCGATACGCAGTATTTT. Translated, it gives CASRLGTADTQYF.

The V call is TRBV28, the J call TRBJ1-3, with D possibly TRBD1 on 5 matching bases. The CDR3 is 14 amino acids. Per the germline V gene, CDR1 is MDHEN and CDR2 is SYDVKM. V lost 8 bases and J 7 bases, leaving 18 bases between the germline ends. The CDR3, as DNA: TGTGCCAGCCTCGTGCAGGGACGGGAGAACACCATATATTTT. This gives the protein CASLVQGRENTIYF.

This clone showed up just a few times. J is TRBJ2-4 and V is TRBV1. TRBV1 is a known pseudogene. The CDR3 is 17 amino acids. CDR3 loop: CTSNRTKPVIAKNIQYF. DNA of the CDR3: TGCACCTCCAATCGGACGAAACCTGTAATAGCCAAAAACATTCAGTACTTC.